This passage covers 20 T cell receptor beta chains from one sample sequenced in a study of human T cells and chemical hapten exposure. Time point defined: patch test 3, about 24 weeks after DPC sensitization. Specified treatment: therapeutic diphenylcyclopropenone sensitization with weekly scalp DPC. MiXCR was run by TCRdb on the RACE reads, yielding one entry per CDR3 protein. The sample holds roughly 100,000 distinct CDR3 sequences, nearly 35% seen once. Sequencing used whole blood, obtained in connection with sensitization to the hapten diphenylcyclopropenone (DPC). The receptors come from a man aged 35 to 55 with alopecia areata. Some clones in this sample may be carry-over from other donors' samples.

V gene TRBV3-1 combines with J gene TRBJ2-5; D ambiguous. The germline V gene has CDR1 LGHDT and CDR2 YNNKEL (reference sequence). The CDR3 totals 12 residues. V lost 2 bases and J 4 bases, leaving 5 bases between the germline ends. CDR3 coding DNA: TGTGCCAGCAGCCAATTAGCAGAGACCCAGTACTTC. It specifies CASSQLAETQYF.

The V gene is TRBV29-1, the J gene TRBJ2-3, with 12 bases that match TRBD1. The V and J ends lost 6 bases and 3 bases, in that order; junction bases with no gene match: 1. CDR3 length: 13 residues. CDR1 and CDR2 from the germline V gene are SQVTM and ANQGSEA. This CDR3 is CSVGQGATDTQYF. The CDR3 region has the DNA TGCAGCGTGGGACAGGGGGCAACAGATACGCAGTATTTT.

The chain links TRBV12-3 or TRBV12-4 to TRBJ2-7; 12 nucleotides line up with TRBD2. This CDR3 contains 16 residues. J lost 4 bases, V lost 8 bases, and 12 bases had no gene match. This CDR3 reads CASQGTSGPRGYEQYF. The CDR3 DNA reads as TGTGCCAGCCAGGGGACTAGCGGGCCCCGGGGATACGAGCAGTACTTC.

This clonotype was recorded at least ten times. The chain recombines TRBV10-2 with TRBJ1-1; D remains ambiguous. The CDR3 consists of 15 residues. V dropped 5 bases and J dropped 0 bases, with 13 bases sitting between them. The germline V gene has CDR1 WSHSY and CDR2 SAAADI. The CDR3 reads CASSIARAVNTEAFF. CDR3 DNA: TGCGCCAGCAGTATAGCTCGGGCGGTGAACACTGAAGCTTTCTTT.

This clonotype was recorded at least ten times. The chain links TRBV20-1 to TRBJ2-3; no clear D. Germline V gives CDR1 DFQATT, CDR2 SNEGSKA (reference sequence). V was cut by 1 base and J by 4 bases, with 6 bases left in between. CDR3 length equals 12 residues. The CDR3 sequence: CSARVPADTQYF. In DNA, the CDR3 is TGCAGTGCTAGAGTCCCGGCAGATACGCAGTATTTT.

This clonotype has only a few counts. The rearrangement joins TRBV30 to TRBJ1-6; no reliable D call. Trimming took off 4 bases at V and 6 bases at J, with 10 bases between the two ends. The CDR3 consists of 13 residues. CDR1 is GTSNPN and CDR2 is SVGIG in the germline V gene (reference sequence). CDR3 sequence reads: CAWTLEGNSPLHF. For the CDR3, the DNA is TGTGCCTGGACCTTGGAGGGTAATTCACCCCTCCACTTT.

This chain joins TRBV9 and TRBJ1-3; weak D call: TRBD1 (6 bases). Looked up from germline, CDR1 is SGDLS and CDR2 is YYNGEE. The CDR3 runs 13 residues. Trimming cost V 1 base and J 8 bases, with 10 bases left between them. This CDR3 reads CASSVQGPDTIYF. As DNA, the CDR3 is TGTGCCAGCAGCGTACAGGGGCCAGACACCATATATTTT.

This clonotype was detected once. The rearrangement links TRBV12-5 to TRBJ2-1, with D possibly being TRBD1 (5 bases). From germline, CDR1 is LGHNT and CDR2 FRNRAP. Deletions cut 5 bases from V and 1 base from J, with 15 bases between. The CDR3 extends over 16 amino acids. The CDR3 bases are TGTGCTAGTGGTACCAATCAGGGTCTGTCCTACAATGAGCAGTTCTTC. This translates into CASGTNQGLSYNEQFF. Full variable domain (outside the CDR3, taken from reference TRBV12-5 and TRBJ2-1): DARVTQTPRHKVTEMGQEVTMRCQPILGHNTVFWYRQTMMQGLELLAYFRNRAPLDDSGMPKDRFSAEMPDATLATLKIQPSEPRDSAVYFCASGTNQGLSYNEQFFGPGTRLTVL.

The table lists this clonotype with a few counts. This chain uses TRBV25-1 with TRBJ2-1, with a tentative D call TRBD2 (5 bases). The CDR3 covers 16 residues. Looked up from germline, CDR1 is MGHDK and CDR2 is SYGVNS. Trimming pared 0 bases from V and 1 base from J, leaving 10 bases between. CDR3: CASSEYPRGSYNEQFF. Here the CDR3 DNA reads TGTGCCAGCAGTGAATATCCCCGAGGGTCCTACAATGAGCAGTTCTTC.

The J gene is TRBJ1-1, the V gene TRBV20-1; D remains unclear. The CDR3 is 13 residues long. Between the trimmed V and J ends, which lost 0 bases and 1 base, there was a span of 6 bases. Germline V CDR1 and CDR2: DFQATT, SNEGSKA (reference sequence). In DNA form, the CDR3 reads TGCAGTGCTAGAGATTTCGGGAACACTGAAGCTTTCTTT. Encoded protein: CSARDFGNTEAFF.

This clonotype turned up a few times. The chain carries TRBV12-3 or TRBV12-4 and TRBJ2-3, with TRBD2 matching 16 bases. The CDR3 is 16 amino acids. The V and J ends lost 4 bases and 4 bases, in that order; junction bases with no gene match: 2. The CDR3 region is CASSSGTSGRADTQYF. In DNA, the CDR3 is TGTGCCAGCAGTTCCGGGACTAGCGGGAGGGCAGATACGCAGTATTTT.

CDR3 region: CASSVFSGANVLTF. The CDR3 DNA reads TGTGCCAGCAGCGTCTTCTCTGGGGCCAACGTCCTGACTTTC. This chain joins TRBV6-4 and TRBJ2-6; D not certain. The CDR3 runs to 14 residues. Germline CDR1 MRHNA, CDR2 SNTAGT. V was shortened by 6 bases and J by 0 bases, with 6 bases between the two germline ends.

CDR3 nucleotide sequence: TGCGCCAGCAGCCTTACACGTAATGAAAAACTGTTTTTT. It yields the protein CASSLTRNEKLFF. This sequence joins TRBV4-1 and TRBJ1-4, with D uncertain. CDR3 length: 13 residues. V gave up 4 bases and J gave up 4 bases, with 7 bases separating them. The germline V gene has CDR1 MGHRA and CDR2 YSYEKL.

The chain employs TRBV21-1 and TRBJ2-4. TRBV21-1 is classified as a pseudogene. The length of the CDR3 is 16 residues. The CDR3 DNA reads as TGTGCCAGCAGAAGACCGGACGGGGAAGCCAAAAACATTCAGTACTTC. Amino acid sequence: CASRRPDGEAKNIQYF.

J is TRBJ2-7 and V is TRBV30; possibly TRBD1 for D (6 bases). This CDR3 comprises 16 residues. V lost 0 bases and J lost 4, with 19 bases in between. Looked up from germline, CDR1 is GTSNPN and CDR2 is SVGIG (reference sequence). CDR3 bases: TGTGCCTGGAGTGTACTCTTGGGGGACATCTTATACGAGCAGTACTTC. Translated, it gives CAWSVLLGDILYEQYF.

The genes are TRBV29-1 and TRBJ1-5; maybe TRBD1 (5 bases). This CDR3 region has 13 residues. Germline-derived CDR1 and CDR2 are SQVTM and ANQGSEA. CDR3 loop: CSVTLGEAQPQHF. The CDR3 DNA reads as TGCAGTGTGACTTTGGGGGAGGCTCAGCCCCAGCATTTT.

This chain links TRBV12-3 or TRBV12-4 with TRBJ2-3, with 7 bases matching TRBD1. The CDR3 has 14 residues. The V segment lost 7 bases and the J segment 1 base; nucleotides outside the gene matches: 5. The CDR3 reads CASNLTGRTDTQYF. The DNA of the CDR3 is TGTGCCAGCAATCTGACAGGGCGCACAGATACGCAGTATTTT.

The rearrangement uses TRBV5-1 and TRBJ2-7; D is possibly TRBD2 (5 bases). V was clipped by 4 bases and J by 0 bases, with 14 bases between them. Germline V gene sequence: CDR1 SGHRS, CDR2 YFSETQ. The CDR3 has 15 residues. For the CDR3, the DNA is TGCGCCAGCAGCCCGACTAAGGCGGGCTCCTACGAGCAGTACTTC. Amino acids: CASSPTKAGSYEQYF.

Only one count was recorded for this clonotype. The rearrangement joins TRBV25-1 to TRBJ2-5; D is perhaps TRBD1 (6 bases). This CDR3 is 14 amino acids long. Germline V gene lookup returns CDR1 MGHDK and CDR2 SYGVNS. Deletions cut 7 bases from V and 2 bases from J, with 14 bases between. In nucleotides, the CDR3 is TGTGCCAGCAAGCAAGACAGGACGCAAGAGACCCAGTACTTC. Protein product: CASKQDRTQETQYF.

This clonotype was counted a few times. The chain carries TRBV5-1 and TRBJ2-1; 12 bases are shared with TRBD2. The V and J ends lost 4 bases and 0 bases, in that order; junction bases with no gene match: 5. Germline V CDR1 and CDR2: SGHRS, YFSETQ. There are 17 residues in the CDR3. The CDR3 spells CASSPMTSGSSYNEQFF. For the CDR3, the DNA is TGCGCCAGCAGCCCAATGACTAGCGGGAGCTCCTACAATGAGCAGTTCTTC.